The clone carrying this TCR beta chain was seen once. The antigen is not known. Vbeta (60) and Jbeta (13) primers were used in the PCR. Generated by immunoSEQ multiplex PCR, the TCRdb table keeps only in-frame clones and is missing some. The sample yields approximately 110,000 clones, roughly 79% seen once. This sample is drawn from a study of cytomegalovirus exposure and HLA in healthy donors. Trimming shortened V by 6 bases and J by 0 bases, and 11 bases separated the two germline ends. CDR1 is MNHEY, CDR2 SMNVEV, per germline (reference sequence). The CDR3 is 14 residues long. Findings and limits, study-wide: Analysis performed later found about 17,000 TCR beta sequences associated with HLA alleles at 0.05 false discovery rate. Later work found most CMV-associated TCR beta chains apparently HLA-restricted.

The genes are TRBV27 and TRBJ2-5; D remains ambiguous. Input material: PBMCs. The sequence was collected from a man aged 40-50 years in good health and CMV-seronegative. This CDR3 is CASSLVGDQETQYF. As DNA, the CDR3 is TGTGCCAGCAGCCTCGTGGGCGACCAAGAGACCCAGTACTTC.